One and the same sample provided the 3 T cell receptor beta chains below, sequenced in a study of Graves' ophthalmopathy and Graves' hyperthyroidism. Amplified TCR beta CDR3 regions were obtained using RNA transcripts as template. First-round RT-PCR relied on HTBI primers, and a second-round multiplex PCR came next. TCRdb re-called the multiplex PCR reads through MiXCR, storing one row per CDR3 protein. Of about 590,000 distinct CDR3 sequences listed, under 45% were seen once; the top ten hold about 4.2%. The sequencing input was peripheral blood or thyroid tissue (not recorded which). Receptors were obtained from an adult man with Graves' hyperthyroidism.

The chain employs TRBV5-1 and TRBJ2-5; D is possibly TRBD1 (6 bases). Per the germline V gene, CDR1 is SGHRS and CDR2 is YFSETQ. There are 13 residues in the CDR3. Deletions cut 0 bases from V and 7 bases from J, with 10 bases between. DNA of the CDR3: TGCGCCAGCAGCTTGGGGGGGCCCCGGACCCAGTACTTC. Translating gives CASSLGGPRTQYF.

This clonotype was seen a single time. J is TRBJ1-6 and V is TRBV2; TRBD1 is a possible D gene (5 bases). CDR1 is SNHLY, CDR2 FYNNEI, per germline. The CDR3 length is 15 residues. The germline V and J ends were trimmed by 5 bases and 9 bases, with 17 bases remaining between them. The CDR3 loop is CASSRYGGSGSPLHF. The CDR3 DNA is TGTGCCAGCAGTAGATACGGGGGATCGGGTTCACCCCTCCACTTT.

The chain uses TRBV7-9 and TRBJ2-2; 12 bases match TRBD2. The length of the CDR3 is 17 residues. Germline lookup yields CDR1 SEHNR and CDR2 FQNEAQ (reference sequence). The ends lost 5 bases at V and 2 bases at J; junction bases unmatched: 6. CDR3 region: CASSRGTSGRNTGELFF. DNA for the CDR3: TGTGCCAGCAGCCGGGGGACTAGCGGGCGTAACACCGGGGAGCTGTTTTTT.